This TCR beta chain derives from a study of human T cells and chemical hapten exposure. Findings of the study overall: The formation of large CDR3 similarity clusters by expanded TCRs significantly exceeded that of controls.

TCRdb re-called the RACE reads with MiXCR, one entry per CDR3 protein. The sample records over 130,000 distinct CDR3 sequences, 10% to 15% being singletons. Time point specified: patch test 2, 6 weeks after DPC sensitization. Regarding treatment: therapeutic diphenylcyclopropenone sensitization with weekly scalp DPC. As concerns this clonotype: Its specificity is unknown. The junction shows a germline mismatch at one end, possibly a read error.

This CDR3 has 12 residues. CDR1 and CDR2 from the germline V gene are GTSNPN and SVGIG (reference sequence). The sequenced sample was whole blood, obtained in connection with sensitization to the hapten diphenylcyclopropenone (DPC). This clonotype originated in a woman aged 45-65 years with alopecia areata. Some clones in this sample may be carry-over from other donors' samples. The chain is built from TRBV30 and TRBJ1-5; no reliable D call. CDR3 protein: CAWGLSNRPQHF. Written as DNA, the CDR3 is TGTGCCTGGGGCCTTTCCAATCGGCCCCAGCATTTT.